Shown below are 10 T cell receptor beta chains from a single sample sequenced in a study of T-cell reconstitution after alpha-beta-depleted transplantation in children. During its preparation, the TCRbeta library received unique molecular identifiers. One entry per CDR3 protein results from TCRdb running MiXCR on the PCR reads. This sample has almost 500,000 distinct CDR3 sequences, with under 12% found just once. The specimen comprised PBMCs, sampled before TCRalphabeta/CD19-depleted stem cell transplant. These receptors were taken from a child aged 2 to 15 with inherited bone marrow failure, due to receive a stem cell transplant.

Many counts were recorded for this clonotype. The genes are TRBV7-9 and TRBJ2-3; D is ambiguous. V lost 2 bases and J lost 6, with 9 bases in between. Germline V lookup: CDR1 SEHNR, CDR2 FQNEAQ (reference sequence). This CDR3 is 13 amino acids long. The CDR3 sequence is CASSLPRADTQYF. CDR3 in DNA: TGTGCCAGCAGCTTACCTAGAGCGGATACGCAGTATTTT.

The sample holds a few counts of this clonotype. Being one base from a much bigger clone, this may be a read error. This chain joins TRBV4-3 and TRBJ2-7; D is possibly TRBD2 (6 bases). This CDR3 has 14 amino acids. Germline V gene sequence: CDR1 LGHNA, CDR2 YSLEER. V dropped 0 bases and J dropped 3 bases, with 9 bases sitting between them. CDR3 residues: CASSQEPGGYEQYF. In nucleotides, the CDR3 is TGCGCCAGCAGCCAAGAACCCGGGGGCTACGAGCAGTACTTC.

This clonotype has just a few counts. This chain connects TRBV19 to TRBJ2-1; the match to TRBD1 covers 8 bases. V lost 7 bases, J lost 10 bases, and 6 bases stayed unmatched. The CDR3 has 12 residues. CDR1 and CDR2 (germline): LNHDA, SQIVND (reference sequence). The CDR3 spells CASMDRAGEQFF. The CDR3 DNA reads as TGTGCCAGTATGGACAGGGCTGGGGAGCAGTTCTTC.

This clonotype was counted at least ten times. The chain has TRBV7-8 and TRBJ2-7; TRBD2 matches at 8 bases. The CDR3 sequence is 16 residues long. CDR1 and CDR2 from the germline V gene are SGHVS and FQNEAQ. Losses at the gene ends were 0 bases for V and 3 bases for J; bases not matched to a gene: 7. CDR3 amino acids: CASSLARASGLYEQYF. In nucleotides, the CDR3 is TGTGCCAGCAGCTTAGCGCGTGCTAGCGGGCTCTACGAGCAGTACTTC.

This clonotype was observed at least ten times. The genes are TRBV28 and TRBJ1-5; 9 nucleotides align to TRBD1. The germline V gene encodes CDR1 MDHEN and CDR2 SYDVKM. This CDR3 is 14 amino acids long. After removal of 10 bases from V and 5 bases from J, the junction contained 9 bases not matched to a gene. The CDR3 region is CATSSGTGHQPQHF. In nucleotides, the CDR3 is TGTGCCACTTCCTCCGGGACAGGGCATCAGCCCCAGCATTTT.

This chain connects TRBV20-1 to TRBJ2-1; 13 nucleotides align to TRBD2. Germline values: CDR1 DFQATT, CDR2 SNEGSKA (reference sequence). The J segment lost 7 bases and the V segment lost 0 bases, leaving 12 bases of the junction unmatched. The CDR3 sequence is 18 residues long. CDR3 bases: TGCAGTGCTAGAGATTCGAGGACTAGCGGGAGACGGTGGAATGAGCAGTTCTTC. As protein: CSARDSRTSGRRWNEQFF.

This chain joins TRBV18 and TRBJ2-1; D is ambiguous. The CDR3 is 13 amino acids. V lost 3 bases, J lost 6 bases, and 9 bases lay in between. Germline values: CDR1 KGHSH, CDR2 LQKENI. In nucleotides, the CDR3 is TGTGCCAGCTCACCCCTCCACGGCAATGAGCAGTTCTTC. Protein product: CASSPLHGNEQFF.

A few counts support this clonotype. This chain joins TRBV19 and TRBJ2-2, with 8 bases aligning to TRBD2. Trimming at V came to 3 bases and at J to 5 bases, leaving 5 bases not matched to a gene. This CDR3 spans 15 amino acids. Germline lookup yields CDR1 LNHDA and CDR2 SQIVND (reference sequence). In nucleotides, the CDR3 is TGTGCCAGTAGTATCGGGACTAGAGGGACCGGGGAGCTGTTTTTT. It is translated as CASSIGTRGTGELFF.

This clonotype was counted ten times or more. V and J are TRBV4-3 and TRBJ2-7; D gene unclear. Germline CDR1 LGHNA, CDR2 YSLEER. The germline V and J ends were trimmed by 1 base and 2 bases, with 9 bases remaining between them. The CDR3 runs 14 residues. The CDR3: CASSQVSSPYEQYF. CDR3 sequence (DNA): TGCGCCAGCAGCCAAGTCTCGAGCCCCTACGAGCAGTACTTC.

This clonotype was seen many times. This chain uses TRBV6-2 or TRBV6-3 with TRBJ2-1, with TRBD2 matching 7 bases. V dropped 7 bases and J dropped 7; count of bases not matched to a gene: 4. Germline CDR1 and CDR2: MNHEY and SVGEGT. The CDR3 length is 12 residues. Here the CDR3 reads CASTISGNEQFF. DNA of the CDR3: TGTGCCAGCACGATTAGCGGGAATGAGCAGTTCTTC.